One and the same sample provided the 5 T cell receptor beta chains below, sequenced in a study of T cells in Graves' hyperthyroidism and ophthalmopathy. It was RNA transcripts that yielded the amplified TCR beta CDR3 regions. Carried out on the TCR CDR3, a first-round RT-PCR used the HTBI primer set. TCRdb re-derived calls from the multiplex PCR reads in MiXCR, one entry per CDR3 protein. Of about 250,000 distinct CDR3 sequences listed, around 22% are singletons. The source material was blood. Receptors originate from a man in his thirties or forties with Graves' ophthalmopathy.

In this sample, this clonotype turned up many times. The chain couples TRBV24-1 to TRBJ1-1, with no clear D. The CDR3 extends over 14 amino acids. Trimming pared 5 bases from V and 1 base from J, leaving 10 bases between. Germline values: CDR1 KGHDR, CDR2 SFDVKD. The CDR3 is CATSGRGRNTEAFF. CDR3 DNA sequence: TGTGCCACCAGTGGTCGCGGACGGAACACTGAAGCTTTCTTT.

The chain is built from TRBV6-6 and TRBJ1-1; D unresolved. The CDR3 is 15 amino acids. Trimming cost V 4 bases and J 0 bases, with 12 bases left between them. Germline V gene lookup returns CDR1 MNHNY and CDR2 SVGAGI (reference sequence). This CDR3 reads CASSFRQTMNTEAFF. The CDR3 DNA reads as TGTGCCAGCAGTTTTAGGCAGACAATGAACACTGAAGCTTTCTTT.

This clonotype came up a few times. The V call is TRBV7-3, the J call TRBJ2-1, with D possibly being TRBD2 (6 bases). Germline-derived CDR1 and CDR2 are SGHTA and FQGTGA. This CDR3 spans 15 amino acids. Trimming removed 7 bases from V and 4 bases from J, with 17 bases in between. This CDR3 reads CASTPTAGSYNEQFF. The CDR3 DNA is TGTGCCAGCACCCCGACCGCGGGATCGTACAATGAGCAGTTCTTC.

This clonotype appeared a few times. The chain combines TRBV20-1 with TRBJ2-1; 9 nucleotides match TRBD1. After removal of 5 bases from V and 8 bases from J, the junction contained 4 bases not matched to a gene. This CDR3 region has 12 residues. CDR1 is DFQATT, CDR2 SNEGSKA, per germline (reference sequence). The CDR3 loop reads CSARRTGDEQFF. The DNA of the CDR3 is TGCAGTGCTCGGAGGACAGGGGATGAGCAGTTCTTC.

With respect to this clonotype: A clone one base away is much larger, so this may be a read error. The rearrangement joins TRBV7-2 to TRBJ2-1, with 12 bases aligning to TRBD2. The junction had 2 bases not matched to a gene; V was cut back by 5 bases and J by 0 bases. The CDR3 has 16 residues. From germline, CDR1 is SGHTA and CDR2 FQGNSA. The CDR3, as DNA: TGTGCCAGCAGCGCGACTAGCGGGGGCTCCTACAATGAGCAGTTCTTC. It is translated as CASSATSGGSYNEQFF.